The 22 T cell receptor beta chains below were found in one sample sequenced in a study of beta chain features in type 1 diabetes. Every bit of the isolated RNA underwent reverse transcription, so sequencing read expressed TCRB transcripts. Repertoires were generated with immunoSEQ multiplex PCR, while TCRdb's copy carries only in-frame clones and drops some. The sample includes under 950,000 clones, 15% to 20% of them seen just once. Sequencing input: naive CD4+ T cells from blood. The receptors come from a woman between 18 and 30 years old in good health.

This chain connects TRBV28 to TRBJ1-5, with no clear D. The V gene's germline CDR1 is MDHEN and CDR2 SYDVKM. V lost 10 bases to trimming and J lost 3 bases, with 13 bases between them. The CDR3 spans 13 residues. CDR3 residues: CATRTGFNQPQHF. The CDR3 region has the DNA TGTGCCACCAGGACCGGTTTCAATCAGCCCCAGCATTTT.

Only a few counts were recorded for this clone. The V and J genes are TRBV7-2 and TRBJ2-3, with 8 positions matching TRBD2. Germline lookup yields CDR1 SGHTA and CDR2 FQGNSA. This CDR3 has 17 residues. J gave up 0 bases and V 2 bases, and 7 bases lay outside the gene matches. This CDR3 is CASSLFFSGASTDTQYF. The DNA of the CDR3 is TGTGCCAGCAGCTTATTTTTTAGCGGGGCAAGCACAGATACGCAGTATTTT.

There are a few counts of this clone. The chain recombines TRBV11-2 with TRBJ2-5; possible D gene TRBD2, 5 bases. Trimming took 2 bases from V and 5 from J, leaving 18 bases between them. This CDR3 comprises 16 residues. CDR1 SGHAT and CDR2 FQNNGV come from the germline V gene. The chain's CDR3 is CASSLYSEVVSETQYF. The DNA for the CDR3 is TGTGCCAGCAGCTTATATTCGGAGGTTGTGTCCGAGACCCAGTACTTC.

The chain is built from TRBV5-6 and TRBJ2-2, with D perhaps matching TRBD2 (6 bases). Trimming pared 3 bases from V and 5 bases from J, leaving 14 bases between. Germline-derived CDR1 and CDR2 are SGHDT and YYEEEE. This CDR3 comprises 15 residues. CDR3 nucleotides: TGTGCCAGCAGCTCGGGTCTCGGGAGAACCGGGGAGCTGTTTTTT. This encodes CASSSGLGRTGELFF.

A word on this clone: Additional DNA sequences in this sample encode the identical CDR3. The chain carries TRBV18 and TRBJ2-5; D not certain. Germline-derived CDR1 and CDR2 are KGHSH and LQKENI. Trimming cost V 2 bases and J 5 bases, with 9 bases left between them. The CDR3 loop spans 13 amino acids. The CDR3 loop is CASSPDREETQYF. Written as DNA, the CDR3 is TGTGCCAGCTCACCAGATCGCGAGGAGACCCAGTACTTC. The variable domain in full, with the rest retrieved from reference TRBV18 and TRBJ2-5, is NAGVMQNPRHLVRRRGQEARLRCSPMKGHSHVYWYRQLPEEGLKFMVYLQKENIIDESGMPKERFSAEFPKEGPSILRIQQVVRGDSAAYFCASSPDREETQYFGPGTRLLVL.

CDR3 loop: CSVERGHDEQFF. The CDR3 nucleotides are TGCAGCGTTGAAAGGGGGCACGATGAGCAGTTCTTC. This chain connects TRBV29-1 to TRBJ2-1, with 7 bases aligning to TRBD1. The germline V gene encodes CDR1 SQVTM and CDR2 ANQGSEA. V was pared by 2 bases and J by 8 bases, with 3 bases of the junction left unmatched. The CDR3 totals 12 residues.

V usage is TRBV2 and J usage is TRBJ2-6; D not certain. The CDR3 is 12 amino acids. Germline V gene lookup returns CDR1 SNHLY and CDR2 FYNNEI. V was pared by 9 bases and J by 7 bases, with 10 bases between. The CDR3, as DNA: TGTGCCAGGGGGATTGTAGCCAACGTCCTGACTTTC. Translated: CARGIVANVLTF.

This clone was seen a handful of times. This chain connects TRBV29-1 to TRBJ2-2, with D unclear. Germline loops: CDR1 SQVTM, CDR2 ANQGSEA. The CDR3 is 14 residues long. Trimming pared 4 bases from V and 4 bases from J, leaving 13 bases between. The CDR3 protein is CSVGPPPGTGELFF. CDR3 bases: TGCAGCGTTGGCCCACCCCCGGGCACCGGGGAGCTGTTTTTT.

The rearrangement uses TRBV5-1 and TRBJ1-1; D is uncertain. V was clipped by 2 bases and J by 2 bases, with 10 bases between them. The CDR3 sequence is 14 residues long. Looked up from germline, CDR1 is SGHRS and CDR2 is YFSETQ. The chain's CDR3 is CASSLPGTNTEAFF. CDR3 sequence (DNA): TGCGCCAGCAGCTTACCAGGCACAAACACTGAAGCTTTCTTT.

The J gene is TRBJ2-5, the V gene TRBV7-6; unclear D gene. Deletions cut 5 bases from V and 5 bases from J, with 12 bases between. Germline values: CDR1 SGHVS, CDR2 FNYEAQ. CDR3 size: 13 residues. The CDR3 nucleotides are TGTGCCAGCAGCCGTCCTGATTGGGAGACCCAGTACTTC. Translated, it gives CASSRPDWETQYF.

About this clone: This sample also contains other DNA sequences that code for the same CDR3. The rearrangement uses TRBV18 and TRBJ2-5; D ambiguous. The germline V and J ends were trimmed by 2 bases and 1 base, with 2 bases remaining between them. The CDR3 runs 12 residues. Germline CDR1 and CDR2: KGHSH and LQKENI. DNA for the CDR3: TGTGCCAGCTCACCAGCCCAAGAGACCCAGTACTTC. This sequence encodes CASSPAQETQYF.

The chain employs TRBV18 and TRBJ2-2, with TRBD1 matching 8 bases. The CDR3 totals 15 residues. The V gene end was trimmed by 3 bases and the J gene end by 3 bases; junction bases not matched to a gene: 3. Germline values: CDR1 KGHSH, CDR2 LQKENI. CDR3 sequence reads: CASSPQGQDTGELFF. The DNA for the CDR3 is TGTGCCAGCTCACCCCAGGGACAGGACACCGGGGAGCTGTTTTTT.

In its sample, this clone was seen a few times. V gene TRBV7-2 combines with J gene TRBJ2-1; D call uncertain. Trimming stripped 2 bases from V and 6 bases from J, with 5 bases between. This CDR3 region has 12 residues. Looked up from germline, CDR1 is SGHTA and CDR2 is FQGNSA. CDR3 sequence reads: CASSLYTNEQFF. For the CDR3, the DNA is TGTGCCAGCAGCTTATATACCAATGAGCAGTTCTTC.

V gene TRBV2 combines with J gene TRBJ2-5; D call uncertain. The CDR3 spans 16 residues. The V gene lost 6 bases and the J gene lost 4 bases, with 21 bases spanning the gap. CDR1 SNHLY and CDR2 FYNNEI come from the germline V gene. The CDR3 DNA reads as TGTGCCAGCAGCGGTCTCGACGATGGATCGGGAGAGACCCAGTACTTC. It is translated as CASSGLDDGSGETQYF. Full variable domain (missing parts from reference TRBV2 and TRBJ2-5): EPEVTQTPSHQVTQMGQEVILRCVPISNHLYFYWYRQILGQKVEFLVSFYNNEISEKSEIFDDQFSVERPDGSNFTLKIRSTKLEDSAMYFCASSGLDDGSGETQYFGPGTRLLVL.

The genes are TRBV7-2 and TRBJ2-5; D uncertain. The CDR3 extends over 16 amino acids. In germline, CDR1 is SGHTA, CDR2 FQGNSA. V dropped 2 bases and J dropped 0 bases, with 13 bases sitting between them. CDR3 in DNA: TGTGCCAGCAGCTTATATTACAGCAATTACCAAGAGACCCAGTACTTC. It codes for CASSLYYSNYQETQYF.

The V call is TRBV5-8, the J call TRBJ2-1, with D unclear. Germline V lookup: CDR1 SGHTS, CDR2 YDEGEE. Deletions cut 0 bases from V and 9 bases from J, with 4 bases between. CDR3 length equals 11 residues. The CDR3 nucleotides read TGTGCCAGCAGCTTGGATCTTGAGCAGTTCTTC. This gives the protein CASSLDLEQFF.

The chain is built from TRBV10-2 and TRBJ1-5, with 8 positions matching TRBD1. V shed 5 bases and J 1 base; nucleotides not matched to a gene: 4. The CDR3 sequence is 15 residues long. The V gene's germline CDR1 is WSHSY and CDR2 SAAADI. The CDR3 DNA sequence: TGCGCCAGCAGTAATCAGGGGGCGAGCAATCAGCCCCAGCATTTT. Its protein product is CASSNQGASNQPQHF.

The sample holds a few counts of this clone. The V and J genes are TRBV5-4 and TRBJ2-5; TRBD2 matches 8 bases. The CDR3 runs to 15 residues. The J segment lost 4 bases and the V segment lost 3 bases, leaving 8 bases of the junction unmatched. Germline-derived CDR1 and CDR2 are SGHNT and YYREEE (reference sequence). CDR3 amino acids: CASSYSGTLRETQYF. The CDR3, as DNA: TGTGCCAGCAGCTATAGCGGGACCCTTAGAGAGACCCAGTACTTC.

The chain carries TRBV28 and TRBJ2-7, with D hard to call. The length of the CDR3 is 14 residues. The V gene lost 5 bases and the J gene lost 0 bases, with 11 bases spanning the gap. CDR1 and CDR2 from the germline V gene are MDHEN and SYDVKM. CDR3 amino acids: CASSLLGHSYEQYF. CDR3 nucleotide sequence: TGTGCCAGCAGTCTCCTCGGCCACTCCTACGAGCAGTACTTC. Based on the CDR3 plus reference TRBV28 and TRBJ2-7, the full variable domain is DVKVTQSSRYLVKRTGEKVFLECVQDMDHENMFWYRQDPGLGLRLIYFSYDVKMKEKGDIPEGYSVSREKKERFSLILESASTNQTSMYLCASSLLGHSYEQYFGPGTRLTVT.

V is TRBV4-3 and J is TRBJ2-1, with D perhaps matching TRBD1 (7 bases). The CDR3 is 16 residues long. The germline V and J ends were trimmed by 0 bases and 4 bases, with 13 bases remaining between them. CDR1 is LGHNA and CDR2 is YSLEER in the germline V gene. The CDR3 spells CASSQDPTGRYNEQFF. The DNA of the CDR3 is TGCGCCAGCAGCCAAGATCCGACAGGGAGGTACAATGAGCAGTTCTTC.

This clone was seen only a few times. The CDR3 bases are TGTGCCAGCAGCTCGGCGGCAGGGGGCCGGTATGGCTACACCTTC. This gives the protein CASSSAAGGRYGYTF. The V and J genes are TRBV7-2 and TRBJ1-2; 8 bases align to TRBD1. CDR1 is SGHTA, CDR2 FQGNSA, per germline. This CDR3 spans 15 amino acids. V was clipped by 4 bases and J by 5 bases; unmatched bases: 9.

This clone was seen more than once but under ten times. The CDR3 reads CASSPRPVEETQYF. The CDR3 bases are TGCGCCAGCAGCCCCCGGCCCGTAGAAGAGACCCAGTACTTC. The rearrangement uses TRBV5-1 and TRBJ2-5; D not certain. Looked up from germline, CDR1 is SGHRS and CDR2 is YFSETQ. V lost 4 bases and J lost 3, with 13 bases in between. This CDR3 comprises 14 residues.